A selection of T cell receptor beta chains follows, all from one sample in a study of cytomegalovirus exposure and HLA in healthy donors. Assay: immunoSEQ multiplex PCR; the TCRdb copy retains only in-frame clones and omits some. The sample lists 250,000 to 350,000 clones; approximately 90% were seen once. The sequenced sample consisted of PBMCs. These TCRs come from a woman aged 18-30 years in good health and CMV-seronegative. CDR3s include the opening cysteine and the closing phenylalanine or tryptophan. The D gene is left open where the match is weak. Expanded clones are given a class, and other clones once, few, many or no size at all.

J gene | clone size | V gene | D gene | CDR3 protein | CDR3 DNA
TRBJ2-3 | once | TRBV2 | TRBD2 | CASSEADSGGASDTQYF | TGTGCCAGCAGTGAAGCGGATAGCGGGGGGGCTTCAGATACGCAGTATTTT
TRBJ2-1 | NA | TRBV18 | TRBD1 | CASSSATGGNYNEQFF | TGTGCCAGCTCCTCGGCGACAGGGGGGAACTACAATGAGCAGTTCTTC
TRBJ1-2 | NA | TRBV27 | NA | CASSLNGQSYGYTF | TGTGCCAGCAGTTTAAACGGACAGTCCTATGGCTACACCTTC
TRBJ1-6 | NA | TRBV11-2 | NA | CASSLPYRQYSNSPLHF | TGTGCCAGCAGCTTACCCTACCGACAGTACTCTAATTCACCCCTCCACTTT
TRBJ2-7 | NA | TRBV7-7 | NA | CASSLSDSYEQYF | TGTGCCAGCAGCCTCTCAGACAGCTACGAGCAGTACTTC
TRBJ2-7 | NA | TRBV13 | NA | CASSPAGYEQYF | TGTGCCAGCAGCCCAGCGGGTTACGAGCAGTACTTC
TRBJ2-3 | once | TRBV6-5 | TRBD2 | CASSYGGGAEDTQYF | TGTGCCAGCAGTTACGGCGGGGGGGCAGAAGATACGCAGTATTTT
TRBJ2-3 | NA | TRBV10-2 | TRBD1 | CASSEGQGADTQYF | TGCGCCAGCAGTGAGGGACAGGGGGCAGATACGCAGTATTTT
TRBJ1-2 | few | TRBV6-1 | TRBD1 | CASAGQHQNYGYTF | TGTGCCAGCGCGGGACAGCACCAAAACTATGGCTACACCTTC
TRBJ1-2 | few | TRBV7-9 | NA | CASSALQGLKDGYTF | TGTGCCAGCAGCGCCTTACAGGGCTTAAAGGATGGCTACACCTTC
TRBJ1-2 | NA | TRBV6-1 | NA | CASCGTNYGYTF | TGTGCCAGCTGCGGAACTAACTATGGCTACACCTTC
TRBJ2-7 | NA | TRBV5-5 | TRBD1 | CASSIDQGASSYEQYF | TGTGCCAGCAGCATCGATCAGGGGGCGAGCTCCTACGAGCAGTACTTC
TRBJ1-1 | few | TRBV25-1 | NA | CASSPPGGIIEAFF | TGTGCCAGCTCCCCCCCCGGCGGGATTATCGAAGCTTTCTTT
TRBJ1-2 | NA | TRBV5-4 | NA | CASSSPALTPGGYTF | TGTGCCAGCAGCTCCCCGGCCCTTACCCCGGGGGGCTACACCTTC
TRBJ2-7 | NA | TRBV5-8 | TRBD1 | CASSPRTGVGYEQYF | TGTGCCAGCAGCCCTAGGACAGGGGTTGGTTACGAGCAGTACTTC
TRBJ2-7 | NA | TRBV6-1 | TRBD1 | CATRDRVYEQYF | TGTGCCACCCGGGACAGGGTCTACGAGCAGTACTTC
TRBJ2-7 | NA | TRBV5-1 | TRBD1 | CASKRDRVYEQYF | TGCGCCAGCAAGCGGGACAGGGTTTACGAGCAGTACTTC
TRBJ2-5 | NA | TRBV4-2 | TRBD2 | CASSQWASGAQETQYF | TGTGCCAGCAGCCAATGGGCTAGCGGGGCCCAAGAGACCCAGTACTTC
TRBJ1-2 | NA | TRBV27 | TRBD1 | CASSSQGALYGYTF | TGTGCCAGCAGTTCCCAGGGGGCGCTTTATGGCTACACCTTC
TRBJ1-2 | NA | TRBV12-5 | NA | CASGWDLREDYGYTF | TGTGCTAGTGGTTGGGACCTGAGGGAGGACTATGGCTACACCTTC
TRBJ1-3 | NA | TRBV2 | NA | CASSWTLANTIYF | TGTGCCAGCAGTTGGACACTGGCGAACACCATATATTTT
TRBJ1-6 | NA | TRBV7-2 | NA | CASSLEDWSSYNSPLHF | TGTGCCAGCAGCTTAGAGGACTGGAGCTCCTATAATTCACCCCTCCACTTT
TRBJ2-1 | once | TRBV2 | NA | CASSLSLEQFF | TGTGCCAGCAGTCTTAGCCTGGAGCAGTTCTTC
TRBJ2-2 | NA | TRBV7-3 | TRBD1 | CASSLTGQGRNTGELFF | TGTGCCAGCAGCTTAACCGGACAGGGTCGGAACACCGGGGAGCTGTTTTTT
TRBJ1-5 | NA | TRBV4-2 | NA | CASSQAQGSNQPQHF | TGTGCCAGCAGCCAAGCACAGGGCAGCAATCAGCCCCAGCATTTT
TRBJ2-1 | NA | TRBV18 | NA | CASSPPSHEQFF | TGTGCCAGCTCACCACCGAGCCATGAGCAGTTCTTC
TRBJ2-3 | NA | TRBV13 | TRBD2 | CASSHLGLAGGRTDTQYF | TGTGCCAGCAGCCATTTAGGCTTAGCGGGGGGGCGGACAGATACGCAGTATTTT
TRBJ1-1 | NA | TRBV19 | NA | CASSIGGGTNTEAFF | TGTGCCAGTAGTATAGGTGGGGGGACGAACACTGAAGCTTTCTTT
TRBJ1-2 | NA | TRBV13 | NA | CASRFPADYGYTF | TGTGCCAGCAGGTTCCCCGCAGACTATGGCTACACCTTC
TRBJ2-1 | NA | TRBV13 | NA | CASSLLRRDEQFF | TGTGCCAGCAGCTTACTCAGGCGGGATGAGCAGTTCTTC
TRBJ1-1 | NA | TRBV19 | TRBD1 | CASSYRGVNTEAFF | TGTGCCAGTAGCTACAGGGGAGTGAACACTGAAGCTTTCTTT
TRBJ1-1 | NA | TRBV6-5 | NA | CASRPGGSTEAFF | TGTGCCAGCAGGCCGGGAGGGAGCACTGAAGCTTTCTTT
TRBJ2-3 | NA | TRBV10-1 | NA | CASKGAGDTQYF | TGCGCCAGCAAGGGCGCGGGAGATACGCAGTATTTT
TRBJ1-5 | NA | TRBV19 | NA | CASSIGGDQPQHF | TGTGCCAGTAGTATAGGAGGCGATCAGCCCCAGCATTTT
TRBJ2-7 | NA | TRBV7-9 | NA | CASSETEYLSSYEQYF | TGTGCCAGCAGCGAGACAGAATATCTGAGCTCCTACGAGCAGTACTTC
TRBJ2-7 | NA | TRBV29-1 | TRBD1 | CSVVHGTASYEQYF | TGCAGCGTTGTGCATGGGACAGCTTCCTACGAGCAGTACTTC
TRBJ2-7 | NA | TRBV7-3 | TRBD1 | CASSLGSGTGGYEQYF | TGTGCCAGCAGCTTAGGATCCGGGACAGGAGGCTACGAGCAGTACTTC
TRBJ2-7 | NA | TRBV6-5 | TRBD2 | CASSPSGGEYEQYF | TGTGCCAGCAGTCCTAGCGGGGGGGAATACGAGCAGTACTTC
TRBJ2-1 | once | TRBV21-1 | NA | CASSKVASMKNNEQFF | TGTGCCAGCAGCAAAGTCGCTAGCATGAAAAACAATGAGCAGTTCTTC
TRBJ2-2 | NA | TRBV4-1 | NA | CASSQTLNRGSGELFF | TGCGCCAGCAGCCAAACGCTGAATAGAGGGTCCGGGGAGCTGTTTTTT
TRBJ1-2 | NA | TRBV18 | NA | CASRQNYGYTF | TGTGCCAGCCGACAGAACTATGGCTACACCTTC
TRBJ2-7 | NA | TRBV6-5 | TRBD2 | CASSRGDYEQYF | TGTGCCAGCTCCCGGGGGGACTACGAGCAGTACTTC
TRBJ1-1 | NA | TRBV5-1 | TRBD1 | CASSWPEGAPPREAFF | TGCGCCAGCAGCTGGCCCGAGGGGGCTCCCCCGCGGGAAGCTTTCTTT
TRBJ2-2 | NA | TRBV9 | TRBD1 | CASWGTGSKGAGELFF | TGTGCCAGTTGGGGGACAGGGTCTAAAGGAGCCGGGGAGCTGTTTTTT
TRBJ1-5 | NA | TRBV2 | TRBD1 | CASSAWGQGFNQPQHF | TGTGCCAGCAGTGCTTGGGGACAGGGGTTCAATCAGCCCCAGCATTTT
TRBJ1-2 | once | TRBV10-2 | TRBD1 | CASSVGQELANYGYTF | TGCGCCAGCAGTGTCGGACAGGAACTAGCTAACTATGGCTACACCTTC
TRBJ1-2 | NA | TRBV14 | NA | CASSQVAGARYGYTF | TGTGCCAGCAGCCAAGTGGCAGGGGCGCGGTATGGCTACACCTTC
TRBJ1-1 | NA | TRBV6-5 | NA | CASSYGRGTEAFF | TGTGCCAGCAGTTACGGCCGAGGTACTGAAGCTTTCTTT
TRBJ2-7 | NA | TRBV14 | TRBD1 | CASSQVAGTDYEQYF | TGTGCCAGCAGCCAAGTAGCCGGGACAGACTACGAGCAGTACTTC
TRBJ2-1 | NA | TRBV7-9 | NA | CASRAGTHNEQFF | TGTGCCAGCAGGGCCGGGACTCACAATGAGCAGTTCTTC
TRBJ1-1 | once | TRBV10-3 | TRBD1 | CATGQGGTEAFF | TGTGCCACGGGACAGGGCGGTACTGAAGCTTTCTTT
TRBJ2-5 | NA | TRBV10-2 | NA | CASGGGGGETQYF | TGCGCCAGCGGTGGCGGGGGCGGGGAGACCCAGTACTTC
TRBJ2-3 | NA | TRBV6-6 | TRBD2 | CASSYFSGGTDTQYF | TGTGCCAGCAGTTATTTTAGCGGGGGGACAGATACGCAGTATTTT
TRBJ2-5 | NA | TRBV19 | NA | CASSIPGRQTQYF | TGTGCCAGTAGTATCCCAGGGAGGCAGACCCAGTACTTC
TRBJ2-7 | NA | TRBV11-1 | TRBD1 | CASSLWGTGFNEQYF | TGTGCCAGCAGCTTATGGGGGACAGGGTTCAACGAGCAGTACTTC
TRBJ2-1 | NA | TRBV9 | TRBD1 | CASSVRDRGEDEQFF | TGTGCCAGCAGCGTAAGGGACAGGGGGGAGGATGAGCAGTTCTTC
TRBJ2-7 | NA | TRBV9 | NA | CASSVRDFSYEQYF | TGTGCCAGCAGCGTCCGGGACTTCTCCTACGAGCAGTACTTC